This T cell receptor beta chain was observed in a study of T cell responses to AZD1222 COVID-19 vaccine. Study context: Pooling of second doses given at about 4 or about 12 weeks was done.

Repertoires were generated with immunoSEQ multiplex PCR, while TCRdb's copy carries only in-frame clones and drops some. The sample carries roughly 170,000 clones, about nine tenths recorded once. V was pared by 5 bases and J by 3 bases, with 16 bases of the junction left unmatched. This CDR3 spans 19 amino acids. Per germline, CDR1 MDHEN and CDR2 SYDVKM. The sample holds one count of this clone. Sequenced here: peripheral blood, sampled on day 0 of AZD1222 vaccination. The V gene is TRBV28, the J gene TRBJ2-5, with TRBD1 matching over 12 bases. This TCR was sampled from an adult in good health. This CDR3 is CASSIHGTGGAIWEETQYF. The DNA for the CDR3 is TGTGCCAGCAGTATCCATGGGACAGGGGGCGCCATCTGGGAAGAGACCCAGTACTTC.